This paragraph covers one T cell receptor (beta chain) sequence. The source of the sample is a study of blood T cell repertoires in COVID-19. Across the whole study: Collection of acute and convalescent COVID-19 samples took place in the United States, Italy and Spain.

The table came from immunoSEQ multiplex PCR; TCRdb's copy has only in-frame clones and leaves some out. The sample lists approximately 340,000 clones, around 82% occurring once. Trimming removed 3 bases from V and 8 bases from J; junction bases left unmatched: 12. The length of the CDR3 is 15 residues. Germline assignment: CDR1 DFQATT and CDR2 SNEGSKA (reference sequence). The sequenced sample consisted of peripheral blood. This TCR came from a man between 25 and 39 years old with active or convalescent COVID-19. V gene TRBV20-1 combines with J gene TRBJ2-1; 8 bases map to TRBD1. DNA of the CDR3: TGCAGTGCTAGTGGGGTCAGGGGGCGCTGGGATGAGCAGTTCTTC. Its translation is CSASGVRGRWDEQFF.